A single sample is the source of the 4 T cell receptor beta chains below, sequenced in a study of beta chain features in type 1 diabetes. Overall study findings and caveats: Researchers report that Type 1 diabetes patients had moderately but significantly shorter TCRB CDR3s across all four CD4+ subsets.

No antigen has been assigned to these receptors. Sequenced material consisted of expressed TCRB transcripts (all of the isolated RNA was reverse transcribed). TCRdb keeps only in-frame clones here, not all; method: immunoSEQ multiplex PCR. The sample lists about 370,000 clones, roughly 9.8% occurring once. The sample taken for sequencing was central memory CD4+ T cells from blood. The source of these receptors is a man between 25 and 39 years old with type 1 diabetes.

There are many counts of this clone. This sequence joins TRBV2 and TRBJ2-2, with D unresolved. Trimming removed 2 bases from V and 8 bases from J, with 6 bases in between. The CDR3 length is 12 residues. Looked up from germline, CDR1 is SNHLY and CDR2 is FYNNEI. The CDR3 coding sequence is TGTGCCAGCAGTGAACTCGCAGGGGAGCTGTTTTTT. Its protein product is CASSELAGELFF.

The chain links TRBV7-2 to TRBJ2-3; no reliable D call. The germline V gene has CDR1 SGHTA and CDR2 FQGNSA. V was pared by 2 bases and J by 0 bases, with 12 bases between. The CDR3 runs 16 residues. This CDR3 reads CASSLLAGASTDTQYF. Written as DNA, the CDR3 is TGTGCCAGCAGCTTACTGGCAGGAGCTAGCACAGATACGCAGTATTTT. Full variable domain (outside the CDR3, taken from reference TRBV7-2 and TRBJ2-3): GAGVSQSPSNKVTEKGKDVELRCDPISGHTALYWYRQSLGQGLEFLIYFQGNSAPDKSGLPSDRFSAERTGGSVSTLTIQRTQQEDSAVYLCASSLLAGASTDTQYFGPGTRLTVL.

The table lists this clone with a count of one. This chain uses TRBV7-2 with TRBJ2-3, with 10 positions matching TRBD2. The germline V gene encodes CDR1 SGHTA and CDR2 FQGNSA. The CDR3 has 16 amino acids. Trimming cost V 6 bases and J 11 bases; bases outside gene matches: 17. The CDR3 DNA follows: TGTGCCAGCAGTCAAGGAGTGGGGCTAGCGGGAGTGGAGCAGTATTTT. It yields the protein CASSQGVGLAGVEQYF.

This clone was counted only a few times. V usage is TRBV7-9 and J usage is TRBJ2-7; D may correspond to TRBD1 or TRBD2 (5 bases each). V dropped 5 bases and J dropped 7 bases, with 15 bases sitting between them. The CDR3 length is 13 residues. Germline lookup yields CDR1 SEHNR and CDR2 FQNEAQ (reference sequence). The CDR3 bases are TGTGCCAGCAGCCCGGGACCGGCGGGTGAGCAGTACTTC. Encoded protein: CASSPGPAGEQYF.